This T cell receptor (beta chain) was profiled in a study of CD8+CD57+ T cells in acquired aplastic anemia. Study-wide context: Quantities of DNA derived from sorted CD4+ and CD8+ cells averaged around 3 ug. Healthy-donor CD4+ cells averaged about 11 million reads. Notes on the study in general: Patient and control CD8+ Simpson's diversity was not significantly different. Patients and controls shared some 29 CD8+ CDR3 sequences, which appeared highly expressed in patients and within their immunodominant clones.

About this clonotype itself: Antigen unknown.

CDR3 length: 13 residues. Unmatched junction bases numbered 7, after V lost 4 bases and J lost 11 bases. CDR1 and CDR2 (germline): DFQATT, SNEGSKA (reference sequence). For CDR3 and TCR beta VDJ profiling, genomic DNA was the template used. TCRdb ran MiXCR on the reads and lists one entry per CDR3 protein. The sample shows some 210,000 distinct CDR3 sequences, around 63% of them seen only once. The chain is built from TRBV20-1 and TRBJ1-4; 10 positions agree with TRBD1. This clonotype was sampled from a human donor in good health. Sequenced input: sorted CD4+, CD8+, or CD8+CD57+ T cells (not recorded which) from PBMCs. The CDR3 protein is CSATRDRGRKLFF. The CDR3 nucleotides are TGCAGTGCTACGCGGGACAGGGGACGGAAACTGTTTTTT.